This TCR beta chain was recorded in a study of T-cell memory formation after mild COVID-19. TCRdb re-analysed the 5' RACE reads in MiXCR, keeping a single row per CDR3 protein. There are about 39,000 distinct CDR3 sequences in the sample; 6% to 6.5% occur only once, and roughly 0.8% lies in the top ten. The CDR3 runs to 16 residues. CDR1 SGHNT and CDR2 YYREEE come from the germline V gene (reference sequence). Trimming took 0 bases from V and 1 from J, leaving 10 bases between them. In its sample, this clonotype was seen many times. This chain uses TRBV5-4 with TRBJ2-2; D is perhaps TRBD1 (6 bases). The sequence was obtained from an adult who had mild COVID-19 (a few samples of this study predate the infection). Cell type and time point are not known. The sequenced sample was PBMCs or a T cell subset sorted from them (not recorded which). The CDR3 protein is CASSLGPGQNTGELFF. As DNA, the CDR3 is TGTGCCAGCAGCTTGGGGCCGGGACAGAACACCGGGGAGCTGTTTTTT.